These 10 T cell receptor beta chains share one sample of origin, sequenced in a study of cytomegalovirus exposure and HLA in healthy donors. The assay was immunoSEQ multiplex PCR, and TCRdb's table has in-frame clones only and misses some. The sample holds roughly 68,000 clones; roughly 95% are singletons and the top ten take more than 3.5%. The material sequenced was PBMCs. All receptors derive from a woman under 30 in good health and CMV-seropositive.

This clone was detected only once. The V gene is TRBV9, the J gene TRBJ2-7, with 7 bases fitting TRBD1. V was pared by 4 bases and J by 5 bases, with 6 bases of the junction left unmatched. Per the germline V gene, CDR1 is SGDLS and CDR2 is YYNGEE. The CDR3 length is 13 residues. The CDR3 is CASSIGTADEQYF. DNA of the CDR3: TGTGCCAGCAGCATCGGGACAGCTGACGAGCAGTACTTC.

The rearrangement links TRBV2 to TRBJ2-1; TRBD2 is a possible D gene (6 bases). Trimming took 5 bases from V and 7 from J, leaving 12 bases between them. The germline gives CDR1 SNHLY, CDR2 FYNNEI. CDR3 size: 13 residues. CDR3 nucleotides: TGTGCCAGCAGTCCGGGAGAGGGTAATGAGCAGTTCTTC. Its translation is CASSPGEGNEQFF.

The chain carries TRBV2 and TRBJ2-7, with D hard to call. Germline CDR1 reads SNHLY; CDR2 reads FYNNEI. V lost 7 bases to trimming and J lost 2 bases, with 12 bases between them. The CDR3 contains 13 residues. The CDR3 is CASTLDWTYEQYF. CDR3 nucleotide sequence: TGTGCCAGCACCCTCGACTGGACCTACGAGCAGTACTTC.

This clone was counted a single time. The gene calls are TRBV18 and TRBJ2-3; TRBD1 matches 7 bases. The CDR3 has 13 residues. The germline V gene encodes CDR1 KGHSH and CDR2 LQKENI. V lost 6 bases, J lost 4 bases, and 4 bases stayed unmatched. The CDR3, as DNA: TGTGCCAGCTCCACGACAGGGCCAGATACGCAGTATTTT. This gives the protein CASSTTGPDTQYF.

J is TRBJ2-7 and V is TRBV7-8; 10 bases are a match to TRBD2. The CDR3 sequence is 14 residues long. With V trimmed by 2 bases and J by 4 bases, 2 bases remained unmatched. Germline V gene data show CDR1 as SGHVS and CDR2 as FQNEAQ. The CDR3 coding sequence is TGTGCCAGCAGCTTACTAGCGGGGGCATACGAGCAGTACTTC. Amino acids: CASSLLAGAYEQYF.

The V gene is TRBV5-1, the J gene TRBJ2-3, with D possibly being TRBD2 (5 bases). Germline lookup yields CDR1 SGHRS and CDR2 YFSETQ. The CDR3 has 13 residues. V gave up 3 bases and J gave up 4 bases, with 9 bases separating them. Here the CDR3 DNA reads TGCGCCAGCAGCTCGACTATGGCAGATACGCAGTATTTT. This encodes CASSSTMADTQYF.

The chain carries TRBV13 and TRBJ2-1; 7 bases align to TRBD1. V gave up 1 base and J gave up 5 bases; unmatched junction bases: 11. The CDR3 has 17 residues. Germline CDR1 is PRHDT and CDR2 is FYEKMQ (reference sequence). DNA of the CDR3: TGTGCCAGCAGCTTAGAGGGACAGTGGAAGGGCGACAATGAGCAGTTCTTC. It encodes CASSLEGQWKGDNEQFF.

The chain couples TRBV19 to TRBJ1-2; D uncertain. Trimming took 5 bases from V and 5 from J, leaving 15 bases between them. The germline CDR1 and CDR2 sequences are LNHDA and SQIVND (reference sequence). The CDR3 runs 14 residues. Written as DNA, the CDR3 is TGTGCCAGTAGTCCCGGTAAATCCGATTATGGCTACACCTTC. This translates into CASSPGKSDYGYTF.

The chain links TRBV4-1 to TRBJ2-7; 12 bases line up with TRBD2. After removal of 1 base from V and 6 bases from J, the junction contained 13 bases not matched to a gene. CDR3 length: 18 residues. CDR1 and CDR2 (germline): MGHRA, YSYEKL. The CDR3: CASSQALLRLAGEVEQYF. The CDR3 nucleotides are TGCGCCAGCAGCCAAGCACTCCTCAGACTAGCGGGAGAGGTCGAGCAGTACTTC.

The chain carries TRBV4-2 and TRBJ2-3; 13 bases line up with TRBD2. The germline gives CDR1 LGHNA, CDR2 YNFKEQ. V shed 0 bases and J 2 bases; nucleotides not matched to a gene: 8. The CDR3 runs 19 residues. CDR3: CASSQEAGTSGIYTDTQYF. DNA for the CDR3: TGTGCCAGCAGCCAAGAAGCAGGGACTAGCGGGATTTACACAGATACGCAGTATTTT.